The clone carrying this T cell receptor (beta chain) was recorded once. Original data processing: Counts of nucleated cells, estimated from reference gene primer amplification, were obtained. The method was immunoSEQ multiplex PCR; TCRdb's version includes in-frame clones alone and lacks a portion of them. V and J calls and clone size are those listed in that table; D and trimming were worked out from the DNA. The sample consists of around 72,000 clones, about 86% of them appearing once. The sample comes from a study of blood T cell repertoires in COVID-19. Across the study: Sites across the United States, Italy and Spain contributed samples from acute and convalescent COVID-19. Sample material is recorded as cDNA or gDNA derived from T cells, B-cell-depleted T cells, or PBMCs.

The sequenced sample was peripheral blood. This TCR derives from a woman between 55 and 75 years old with acute or convalescent COVID-19.

The CDR3 loop is CASSGGQGATYNEQFF. CDR3 bases: TGTGCCAGCAGTGGGGGACAGGGGGCGACCTACAATGAGCAGTTCTTC. The chain recombines TRBV2 with TRBJ2-1; 12 bases map to TRBD1. CDR3 size: 16 residues. The germline CDR1 and CDR2 sequences are SNHLY and FYNNEI. The trim removed 4 bases at V and 2 bases at J, leaving 3 bases unmatched.